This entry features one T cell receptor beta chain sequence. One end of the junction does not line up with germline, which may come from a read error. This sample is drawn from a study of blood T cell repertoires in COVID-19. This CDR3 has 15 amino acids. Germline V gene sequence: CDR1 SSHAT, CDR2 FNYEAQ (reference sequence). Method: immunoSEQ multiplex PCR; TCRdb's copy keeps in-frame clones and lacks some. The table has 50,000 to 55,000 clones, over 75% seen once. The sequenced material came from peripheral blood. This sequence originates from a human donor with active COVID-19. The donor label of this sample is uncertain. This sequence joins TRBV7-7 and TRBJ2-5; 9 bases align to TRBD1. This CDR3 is CASSLIGTGKETQYF. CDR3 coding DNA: TGTGCTAGCAGCTTAATCGGGACAGGGAAAGAGACCCAGTACTTC.